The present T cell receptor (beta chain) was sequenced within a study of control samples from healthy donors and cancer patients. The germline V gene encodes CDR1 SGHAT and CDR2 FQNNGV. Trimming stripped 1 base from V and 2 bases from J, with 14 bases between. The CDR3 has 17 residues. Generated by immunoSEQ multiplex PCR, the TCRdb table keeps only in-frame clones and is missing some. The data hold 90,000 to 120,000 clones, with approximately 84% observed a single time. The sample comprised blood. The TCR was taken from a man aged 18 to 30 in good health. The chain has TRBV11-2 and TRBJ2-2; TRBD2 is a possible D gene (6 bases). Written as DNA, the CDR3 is TGTGCCAGCAGCTTAGCCGGAGGGAACTTTAACACCGGGGAGCTGTTTTTT. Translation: CASSLAGGNFNTGELFF.